A single sample gave rise to the 24 T cell receptor beta chains below, sequenced in a study of OX40 agonist ivuxolimab in advanced cancers. Clones were read by immunoSEQ multiplex PCR, and TCRdb kept only the in-frame ones, dropping some. The sample has tens of thousands of clones, roughly 80% seen once. The specimen was CD4+ or CD8+ T cells sorted from blood, collected in a trial of the OX40 agonist ivuxolimab. Every receptor here comes from an adult with an advanced solid tumor such as melanoma, head and neck, liver or kidney cancer.

The chain has TRBV6-6 and TRBJ1-3, with D uncertain. The CDR3 is 14 amino acids. Trimming left V 6 bases short and J 0 bases short, with 9 bases between. Germline V CDR1 and CDR2: MNHNY, SVGAGI (reference sequence). The CDR3 region is CASREGASGNTIYF. In nucleotides, the CDR3 is TGTGCCAGCAGGGAGGGTGCCTCTGGAAACACCATATATTTT.

The chain couples TRBV2 to TRBJ2-5, with a possible D match to TRBD2 (5 bases). The length of the CDR3 is 14 residues. The V end was cut by 4 bases, the J end by 5 bases, with 14 bases between. Per the germline V gene, CDR1 is SNHLY and CDR2 is FYNNEI. The CDR3, as DNA: TGTGCCAGCAGTGGTGGTGGCGGGTTGGAGACCCAGTACTTC. Amino acid sequence: CASSGGGGLETQYF.

This chain joins TRBV6-1 and TRBJ1-1, with D possibly being TRBD1 (5 bases). Germline CDR1 MNHNS, CDR2 SASEGT. Trimming removed 4 bases at V and 1 base at J, with 7 bases between. This CDR3 contains 13 residues. CDR3 residues: CASSADRNTEAFF. The CDR3 nucleotides are TGTGCCAGCAGTGCCGACAGGAACACTGAAGCTTTCTTT.

The chain employs TRBV5-8 and TRBJ2-5, with D unresolved. The CDR3 sequence is 11 residues long. V gave up 5 bases and J gave up 5 bases, with 7 bases separating them. Germline V gene lookup returns CDR1 SGHTS and CDR2 YDEGEE. CDR3 sequence: CASRGRETQYF. The DNA of the CDR3 is TGTGCCAGCAGGGGCCGCGAGACCCAGTACTTC.

V and J are TRBV28 and TRBJ1-4; D is uncertain. V lost 3 bases and J lost 4, with 9 bases in between. The CDR3 covers 14 residues. Per the germline V gene, CDR1 is MDHEN and CDR2 is SYDVKM. The CDR3 reads CASSFQPLNEKLFF. CDR3 nucleotide sequence: TGTGCCAGCAGTTTTCAGCCCCTTAATGAAAAACTGTTTTTT. The variable domain in full, completed from reference TRBV28 and TRBJ1-4, reads DVKVTQSSRYLVKRTGEKVFLECVQDMDHENMFWYRQDPGLGLRLIYFSYDVKMKEKGDIPEGYSVSREKKERFSLILESASTNQTSMYLCASSFQPLNEKLFFGSGTQLSVL.

V is TRBV7-6 and J is TRBJ1-2; D unclear. Trimming removed 1 base at V and 3 bases at J, with 6 bases between. Looked up from germline, CDR1 is SGHVS and CDR2 is FNYEAQ. CDR3 length: 13 residues. The CDR3 DNA is TGTGCCAGCAGCTTAGGAGGGTACTATGGCTACACCTTC. As protein: CASSLGGYYGYTF.

This chain joins TRBV28 and TRBJ2-3, with D possibly being TRBD1 (6 bases). This CDR3 is built from 15 residues. The ends were cut back, 6 bases at V and 0 bases at J, with 13 bases in the middle. CDR1 is MDHEN, CDR2 SYDVKM, per germline. The CDR3 DNA reads as TGTGCCAGCAGCCGGACAGTGTACAGCACAGATACGCAGTATTTT. It specifies CASSRTVYSTDTQYF.

The rearrangement uses TRBV6-5 and TRBJ1-5; 8 positions agree with TRBD1. Trimming took 6 bases from V and 4 from J; bases not matched to a gene: 5. The length of the CDR3 is 14 residues. Germline V gives CDR1 MNHEY, CDR2 SVGAGI. The CDR3 is CASSQNRGNQPQHF. Here the CDR3 DNA reads TGTGCCAGCAGCCAAAACAGGGGGAATCAGCCCCAGCATTTT.

As concerns this clone: This same CDR3 is encoded by further DNA sequences in the sample. The CDR3 region has the DNA TGTGCCAGCAGTTACGGGACTAGCGGATACAATGAGCAGTTCTTC. Protein: CASSYGTSGYNEQFF. J is TRBJ2-1 and V is TRBV6-5; the match to TRBD2 covers 11 bases. Trimming removed 2 bases from V and 4 bases from J; junction bases left unmatched: 1. The CDR3 extends over 15 amino acids. Germline loops: CDR1 MNHEY, CDR2 SVGAGI.

The rearrangement uses TRBV2 and TRBJ2-3; no reliable D call. Germline CDR1 SNHLY, CDR2 FYNNEI. The CDR3 covers 14 residues. The V gene lost 6 bases and the J gene lost 2 bases, with 12 bases spanning the gap. Here the CDR3 DNA reads TGTGCCAGCAGGCCTGGGTTACTCACAGATACGCAGTATTTT. It yields the protein CASRPGLLTDTQYF.

The chain recombines TRBV2 with TRBJ2-3; D gene uncertain. Germline values: CDR1 SNHLY, CDR2 FYNNEI. The CDR3 runs 15 residues. V lost 2 bases, J lost 2 bases, and 11 bases lay in between. CDR3 loop: CASSERFGFTDTQYF. The DNA for the CDR3 is TGTGCCAGCAGTGAAAGGTTCGGTTTCACAGATACGCAGTATTTT.

This chain connects TRBV18 to TRBJ2-5; D tentatively reads TRBD1 or TRBD2 (5 bases each). V was cut by 8 bases and J by 3 bases, with 10 bases left in between. The CDR3 has 12 residues. Germline assignment: CDR1 KGHSH and CDR2 LQKENI. The CDR3 nucleotides read TGTGCCAGCCGGGACGAAAAAGAGACCCAGTACTTC. It specifies CASRDEKETQYF.

The chain combines TRBV10-3 with TRBJ2-3; 7 nucleotides align to TRBD1. Trimming removed 5 bases from V and 1 base from J; junction bases left unmatched: 6. The CDR3 runs 15 residues. Germline V lookup: CDR1 ENHRY, CDR2 SYGVKD. CDR3: CAISSRDSGTDTQYF. CDR3 DNA: TGTGCCATCAGTAGCCGGGACAGTGGCACAGATACGCAGTATTTT.

The chain uses TRBV19 and TRBJ1-1; D gene unclear. Germline CDR1 reads LNHDA; CDR2 reads SQIVND (reference sequence). V gave up 10 bases and J gave up 4 bases, with 13 bases separating them. The CDR3 has 12 residues. The CDR3 region is CATRYVGTEAFF. In DNA, the CDR3 is TGTGCCACTCGGTATGTGGGCACTGAAGCTTTCTTT.

The CDR3, as DNA: TGTGCCAGCAGGCCCGGGACAGCAGTATACGAGCAGTACTTC. Protein product: CASRPGTAVYEQYF. This chain uses TRBV28 with TRBJ2-5; 7 nucleotides line up with TRBD1. TRBJ2-7 matches the DNA end more closely, so the J call is doubtful. The CDR3 is made up of 14 amino acids. The germline gives CDR1 MDHEN, CDR2 SYDVKM.

This rearrangement joins TRBV5-1 to TRBJ1-2; the D gene is possibly TRBD1 (6 bases). The germline V gene has CDR1 SGHRS and CDR2 YFSETQ. V was shortened by 0 bases and J by 7 bases, with 13 bases between the two germline ends. The CDR3 covers 14 residues. The CDR3 region is CASSLGQAGSGYTF. The CDR3 DNA reads as TGCGCCAGCAGCTTGGGACAGGCTGGCTCTGGCTACACCTTC. The variable domain in full, with the rest retrieved from reference TRBV5-1 and TRBJ1-2, is KAGVTQTPRYLIKTRGQQVTLSCSPISGHRSVSWYQQTPGQGLQFLFEYFSETQRNKGNFPGRFSGRQFSNSRSEMNVSTLELGDSALYLCASSLGQAGSGYTFGSGTRLTVV.

V is TRBV11-2 and J is TRBJ2-1, with TRBD2 identical over 7 bases. Germline-derived CDR1 and CDR2 are SGHAT and FQNNGV. J was trimmed by 9 bases and V by 5 bases; bases with no gene match: 13. The CDR3 contains 15 residues. CDR3 nucleotides: TGTGCCAGCAGCCCCCGCCGGGACTACGGTGGTGAGCAGTTCTTC. This codes for CASSPRRDYGGEQFF.

The chain has TRBV15 and TRBJ2-2, with D unresolved. The CDR3 is 15 amino acids. Germline CDR1 reads LNHNV; CDR2 reads YYDKDF (reference sequence). V was trimmed by 0 bases and J by 3 bases, leaving 8 bases between them. CDR3 residues: CATSRDRIHTGELFF. The CDR3 coding sequence is TGTGCCACCAGCAGAGATCGGATTCACACCGGGGAGCTGTTTTTT.

This clone was counted a few times. V usage is TRBV7-2 and J usage is TRBJ1-5; no clear D gene. V was shortened by 2 bases and J by 0 bases, with 11 bases between the two germline ends. This CDR3 is built from 16 residues. Germline CDR1 is SGHTA and CDR2 is FQGNSA. CDR3 region: CASSLQSWGSNQPQHF. The DNA for the CDR3 is TGTGCCAGCAGCTTACAAAGTTGGGGTAGCAATCAGCCCCAGCATTTT.

The V call is TRBV28, the J call TRBJ2-4, with D possibly matching TRBD1 (5 bases). The CDR3 totals 16 residues. V was clipped by 4 bases and J by 0 bases, with 13 bases between them. Germline-derived CDR1 and CDR2 are MDHEN and SYDVKM. The CDR3 is CASSSPGHLAKNIQYF. Written as DNA, the CDR3 is TGTGCCAGCAGTTCTCCAGGGCACTTAGCCAAAAACATTCAGTACTTC.

This sequence joins TRBV19 and TRBJ2-7; 8 bases match TRBD1. The V gene's germline CDR1 is LNHDA and CDR2 SQIVND (reference sequence). V trimming: 5 bases; J trimming: 3 bases; junction bases outside the gene matches: 12. The CDR3 is 16 residues long. CDR3 residues: CASSSTLGTGGYEQYF. In nucleotides, the CDR3 is TGTGCCAGTAGTTCGACTCTAGGGACAGGAGGCTACGAGCAGTACTTC. Combining the CDR3 with reference TRBV19 and TRBJ2-7 gives the whole variable domain DGGITQSPKYLFRKEGQNVTLSCEQNLNHDAMYWYRQDPGQGLRLIYYSQIVNDFQKGDIAEGYSVSREKKESFPLTVTSAQKNPTAFYLCASSSTLGTGGYEQYFGPGTRLTVT.

J is TRBJ1-5 and V is TRBV10-1; D is perhaps TRBD1 (6 bases). V lost 8 bases and J lost 6, with 14 bases in between. The germline V gene encodes CDR1 WNHNN and CDR2 SYGVQD (reference sequence). The CDR3 spans 13 residues. CDR3 residues: CASAGGGCQPQHF. CDR3 sequence (DNA): TGCGCCAGCGCGGGGGGGGGCTGTCAGCCCCAGCATTTT.

The rearrangement links TRBV7-3 to TRBJ2-7, with 7 positions matching TRBD2. V trimming: 3 bases; J trimming: 3 bases; junction bases outside the gene matches: 14. The CDR3 sequence is 17 residues long. CDR1 SGHTA and CDR2 FQGTGA come from the germline V gene. This CDR3 is CASSFREGGRNYYEQYF. DNA for the CDR3: TGTGCCAGCAGCTTTAGGGAGGGAGGACGGAACTACTACGAGCAGTACTTC.

The J gene is TRBJ2-2, the V gene TRBV27; 12 nucleotides line up with TRBD2. The CDR3 has 16 amino acids. V lost 3 bases to trimming and J lost 8 bases; unmatched junction nucleotides: 7. Germline-derived CDR1 and CDR2 are MNHEY and SMNVEV (reference sequence). Here the CDR3 DNA reads TGTGCCAGCAGTTTTGATACTAGCGGGAGGAGGGGGGAGCTGTTTTTT. Residues: CASSFDTSGRRGELFF.